These 29 T cell receptor beta chains share one sample of origin, sequenced in a study of tumor-infiltrating lymphocytes in primary liver carcinoma. Unsorted whole blood yielded the blood RNA, and germline DNA was also extracted. With a constant-region primer, TCR beta cDNA was made from 500 ng of total RNA. Slightly modified ARM-PCR served as the procedure for the TCR beta libraries. These libraries came from three rounds of nested multiplex PCR. Each of the first two PCR rounds ran approximately 11 cycles with TRBV1-TRBV30 forward and C-beta reverse primers. TCRdb independently ran MiXCR on the multiplex PCR reads; one entry per CDR3 protein. The table records about 310,000 distinct CDR3 sequences, less than 75% of them present only once. The sample consisted of peripheral blood. These receptors all stem from a man aged 35 to 55 with primary liver carcinoma and hepatitis B virus infection.

As to this clonotype: This sequence may be a read error, since a much larger clone differs from it by one base. The chain couples TRBV5-4 to TRBJ2-2, with D uncertain. From germline, CDR1 is SGHNT and CDR2 YYREEE (reference sequence). CDR3 length: 12 residues. This chain's CDR3 is CAISFDTGELFF. The CDR3 DNA reads as TGTGCCATCAGCTTTGACACCGGGGAGCTGTTTTTT.

The table lists this clonotype with a count of one. The chain joins TRBV6-6 to TRBJ2-7; D is uncertain. Germline V CDR1 and CDR2: MNHNY, SVGAGI (reference sequence). The CDR3 has 19 amino acids. V lost 0 bases and J 2 bases, leaving 23 bases between the germline ends. The CDR3 coding sequence is TGTGCCAGCAGTTACTCCGGGCCCCGGACGGTGTCGGGCCCCTACGAGCAGTACTTC. Its protein is CASSYSGPRTVSGPYEQYF.

At least ten counts were recorded for this clonotype. The rearrangement links TRBV12-3 or TRBV12-4 to TRBJ2-5, with D perhaps TRBD2 (5 bases). The CDR3 sequence is 14 residues long. V lost 3 bases, J lost 0 bases, and 8 bases lay in between. DNA for the CDR3: TGTGCCAGCAGTTTTGGAGGCAACCAAGAGACCCAGTACTTC. This encodes CASSFGGNQETQYF.

In its sample, this clonotype was seen once. The chain employs TRBV11-1 and TRBJ2-2, with D possibly matching TRBD2 (5 bases). Germline lookup yields CDR1 SGHAT and CDR2 FQDESV (reference sequence). The CDR3 has 16 residues. V lost 9 bases and J lost 4, with 21 bases in between. The CDR3 DNA reads TGTGCCAGTAGATCAGCGGCTACAAGAAGCACCGGGGAGCTGTTTTTT. Protein: CASRSAATRSTGELFF.

For this clonotype: Possible read error: a much larger clone is one base away. This rearrangement joins TRBV12-3 or TRBV12-4 to TRBJ1-6; no clear D gene. The CDR3 extends over 12 amino acids. Trimming left V 8 bases short and J 4 bases short, with 6 bases between. The CDR3 DNA follows: TGTGCCAGCGAGAAGTATAATTCACCCCTCCACTTT. It yields the protein CASEKYNSPLHF.

Regarding this clonotype: Just one base apart from a much larger clone, this may be a read error. This chain uses TRBV12-3 or TRBV12-4 with TRBJ2-1; D possibly uses TRBD1 or TRBD2 (5 bases each). This CDR3 is 13 amino acids long. Trimming removed 3 bases from V and 8 bases from J, with 11 bases in between. The CDR3 coding sequence is TGTGCCAGCAGTTTTAGGGACCGCGATGAGCAGTTCTTC. Translation gives CASSFRDRDEQFF.

This clonotype was picked up one time. A single base separates this from a much larger clone, so it may be a read error. The J gene is TRBJ1-2, the V gene TRBV28; maybe TRBD1 (6 bases). The CDR3 loop spans 12 amino acids. Germline V gene data show CDR1 as MDHEN and CDR2 as SYDVKM. Here the CDR3 reads CASSFRGYGYIF. The CDR3 coding sequence is TGTGCCAGCAGTTTCAGGGGATATGGCTACATCTTC.

This clonotype appeared many times. This chain joins TRBV6-2 or TRBV6-3 and TRBJ2-7; 7 bases match TRBD1. Trimming removed 0 bases from V and 1 base from J; junction bases left unmatched: 9. The CDR3 consists of 17 residues. Germline V gene data show CDR1 as MNHEY and CDR2 as SVGEGT. CDR3 amino acids: CASSYSSGQGVSYEQYF. CDR3 DNA sequence: TGTGCCAGCAGTTACTCGAGCGGTCAGGGGGTGTCCTACGAGCAGTACTTC.

Many counts were recorded for this clonotype. J is TRBJ2-1 and V is TRBV12-3 or TRBV12-4; 9 bases match TRBD1. The CDR3 has 13 amino acids. With 6 bases clipped from V and 7 bases from J, the junction kept 4 bases outside the gene matches. CDR3 DNA: TGTGCCAGCAGGCAGGACAGGGGAAATGAGCAGTTCTTC. As protein: CASRQDRGNEQFF.

Concerning this clonotype itself: With a much larger clone just one base away, this may be a read error. This chain joins TRBV7-9 and TRBJ2-1; 7 nucleotides line up with TRBD2. In germline, CDR1 is SEHNR, CDR2 FQNEAQ (reference sequence). The CDR3 is 15 amino acids. In DNA form, the CDR3 reads TGTGCCATCAGCTTAGGTTCTAGCGGTTTGGGTGAGCAGTTCTTC. It encodes CAISLGSSGLGEQFF.

Regarding this clonotype: A much larger clone lies one base from this, so it may be a read error. The chain uses TRBV4-1 and TRBJ1-1; D perhaps matches TRBD1 (5 bases). The V end was cut by 0 bases, the J end by 6 bases, with 14 bases between. Germline CDR1 MGHRA, CDR2 YSYEKL. The CDR3 extends over 15 amino acids. CDR3: CASSQEGRGIAEAFF. DNA of the CDR3: TGCGCCAGCAGCCAAGAGGGACGGGGGATCGCTGAAGCTTTCTTT.

Remarks on this clonotype: The junction departs from germline at one end; a sequencing error may be responsible. The V gene is TRBV5-4, the J gene TRBJ2-1, with D tentatively TRBD1 or TRBD2 (5 bases each). Germline V gene sequence: CDR1 SGHNT, CDR2 YYREEE (reference sequence). CDR3 size: 16 residues. This CDR3 reads CASSVDSIWGSNEQLF. In DNA form, the CDR3 reads TGTGCCAGCAGCGTGGATTCAATTTGGGGGAGTAATGAGCAGCTCTTC.

This clonotype was found a few times. The junction and the germline gene differ at one end; a read error may be behind it. V is TRBV6-6 and J is TRBJ1-2; D remains ambiguous. The CDR3 totals 15 residues. The germline CDR1 and CDR2 sequences are MNHNY and SVGAGI (reference sequence). CDR3 DNA: TGTGCAAGCAATTACATTAAGACCAACTCCTATGGCTACACCTTC. Translating it yields CASNYIKTNSYGYTF.

Comments on this clonotype: No conserved phenylalanine or tryptophan ends this CDR3, so it is likely a read error. The chain combines TRBV11-2 with TRBJ2-1; possibly TRBD1 or TRBD2 for D (5 bases each). Trimming pared 3 bases from V and 6 bases from J, leaving 18 bases between. Looked up from germline, CDR1 is SGHAT and CDR2 is FQNNGV. The CDR3 sequence is 16 residues long. The CDR3 DNA follows: TGTGCCAGCAGCTTGGGTTTTGGGAGAGGGGCCAATGAGCAGTTCTCC. Its protein product is CASSLGFGRGANEQFS.

With regard to this clonotype: Here the CDR3 omits its conserved ending phenylalanine or tryptophan, so a read error is the likely source. This chain's CDR3 is CASSLTGLQETQYL. DNA for the CDR3: TGCGCCAGCAGCTTGACAGGGCTCCAAGAGACCCAGTACTTA. The V and J genes are TRBV5-1 and TRBJ2-5; D perhaps matches TRBD1 (6 bases). This CDR3 region has 14 residues. The germline V gene has CDR1 SGHRS and CDR2 YFSETQ. V was trimmed by 1 base and J by 1 base, leaving 8 bases between them.

On this clonotype: At one end the junction does not follow the germline gene, possibly because of a read error. V is TRBV28 and J is TRBJ1-5; a weak D match, TRBD1 (6 bases). This CDR3 comprises 12 residues. The germline V gene has CDR1 MDHEN and CDR2 SYDVKM. The CDR3 coding sequence is TGTGCCAGCGGGATACAGGGTCAGCTCCAGCATTTT. Amino acid sequence: CASGIQGQLQHF. Drawing the rest from reference TRBV28 and TRBJ1-5, the complete variable domain is DVKVTQSSRYLVKRTGEKVFLECVQDMDHENMFWYRQDPGLGLRLIYFSYDVKMKEKGDIPEGYSVSREKKERFSLILESASTNQTSMYLCASGIQGQLQHFGDGTRLSIL.

The J gene is TRBJ2-7, the V gene TRBV6-6; 7 bases are a match to TRBD1. Germline trimming cut 0 bases from V and 3 bases from J; bases unmatched to any gene: 5. The CDR3 is 15 residues long. Looked up from germline, CDR1 is MNHNY and CDR2 is SVGAGI (reference sequence). CDR3 sequence reads: CASSYSRGKDYEQYF. In DNA, the CDR3 is TGTGCCAGCAGTTACTCCAGGGGGAAAGACTACGAGCAGTACTTC.

With regard to this clonotype: A read error may be the cause here, since a much bigger clone is one base away. This sequence joins TRBV12-3 or TRBV12-4 and TRBJ2-7, with a possible D match to TRBD1 (6 bases). This CDR3 contains 16 residues. The V end lost 2 bases, the J end lost 5 bases, and 19 bases lay between the germline ends. In DNA, the CDR3 is TGTGCCAGCAGTTTACCCCGACAGATACAGGGCAACGAGCAGTACTTC. It is translated as CASSLPRQIQGNEQYF.

Regarding this clonotype: This clone may be a read error of a much larger clone one base away. The chain links TRBV12-3 or TRBV12-4 to TRBJ2-7; unclear D gene. This CDR3 comprises 13 residues. Trimming cost V 5 bases and J 2 bases, with 10 bases left between them. CDR3 nucleotide sequence: TGTGCCAGCAGTCTCGGCCACGCCTACGAGCAGTACTTC. Translated, it gives CASSLGHAYEQYF.

This clonotype was observed a single time. The junction and the germline gene differ at one end; a read error may be behind it. J is TRBJ2-1 and V is TRBV5-1; 16 positions agree with TRBD2. Germline V CDR1 and CDR2: SGHRS, YFSETQ. This CDR3 has 16 amino acids. In nucleotides, the CDR3 is TGCGCCAGCAGCAGAGGGACTAGCGGGAGGGACAATGAGCAGCTCTTC. This codes for CASSRGTSGRDNEQLF.

This chain joins TRBV11-2 and TRBJ2-1; no firm D call. CDR1 and CDR2 (germline): SGHAT, FQNNGV. The CDR3 has 13 amino acids. Trimming pared 0 bases from V and 13 bases from J, leaving 13 bases between. Written as DNA, the CDR3 is TGTGCCAGCAGCTTAGATCCTAGGAATGGACAGTTCTTC. Protein sequence: CASSLDPRNGQFF. The full variable domain, completed using reference TRBV11-2 and TRBJ2-1, is EAGVAQSPRYKIIEKRQSVAFWCNPISGHATLYWYQQILGQGPKLLIQFQNNGVVDDSQLPKDRFSAERLKGVDSTLKIQPAKLEDSAVYLCASSLDPRNGQFFGPGTRLTVL.

Of note for this clonotype: With a much larger clone just one base away, this may be a read error. The chain couples TRBV5-1 to TRBJ2-5; 7 nucleotides match TRBD1. The CDR3 extends over 13 amino acids. CDR1 and CDR2 (germline): SGHRS, YFSETQ. The CDR3 is CDSSPTGPETQYF. The CDR3 DNA is TGCGACAGCAGCCCGACAGGGCCGGAGACCCAGTACTTC.

Points on this clonotype: At one of its ends the junction is not consistent with the germline gene, which may arise from a read error. This rearrangement joins TRBV28 to TRBJ2-7, with 7 bases identical to TRBD1. In germline, CDR1 is MDHEN, CDR2 SYDVKM. The CDR3 runs 16 residues. CDR3 coding DNA: TGTGCCAGCAGTTTAATTGGACAGGTCGATCGCTACGACCAGTACTTC. Protein sequence: CASSLIGQVDRYDQYF.

The V call is TRBV20-1, the J call TRBJ2-1; the D call may be TRBD1 or TRBD2 (5 bases each). CDR1 is DFQATT and CDR2 is SNEGSKA in the germline V gene (reference sequence). The CDR3 covers 14 residues. Between the trimmed V and J ends, which lost 5 bases and 4 bases, there was a span of 15 bases. CDR3 bases: TGCAGTGCTGTCCGGGGACCGACTTACAATGAGCAGTTCTTC. Encoded protein: CSAVRGPTYNEQFF.

Concerning this clonotype itself: A much larger clone sits a single nucleotide away, making a read error possible. This sequence joins TRBV29-1 and TRBJ1-1; weak D call: TRBD1 (5 bases). Germline lookup yields CDR1 SQVTM and CDR2 ANQGSEA. The CDR3 loop spans 12 amino acids. This CDR3 is CSPERGVTEVFF. The CDR3 DNA follows: TGCAGCCCTGAGCGGGGGGTTACTGAAGTTTTCTTT.

As regards this clonotype: The junction differs from germline at one of its ends, possibly a read error. This chain links TRBV6-6 with TRBJ1-4; perhaps TRBD1 as D (5 bases). Per germline, CDR1 MNHNY and CDR2 SVGAGI (reference sequence). The CDR3 covers 14 residues. The CDR3 nucleotides read TGTGCCGGCAGCTACGTGGGGGGAGGTGAAAAACTGTTTTTT. Protein product: CAGSYVGGGEKLFF.

The chain couples TRBV2 to TRBJ1-1, with 7 positions matching TRBD1. CDR1 is SNHLY and CDR2 is FYNNEI in the germline V gene. The CDR3 loop spans 14 amino acids. V dropped 5 bases and J dropped 2; count of bases not matched to a gene: 5. CDR3 region: CASSIRDSNTEAFF. In DNA form, the CDR3 reads TGTGCCAGCAGTATCAGGGACAGTAACACTGAAGCTTTCTTT.

This clonotype was observed a handful of times. A read error may be the cause here, since a much bigger clone is one base away. The chain links TRBV6-2 or TRBV6-3 to TRBJ2-3, with TRBD2 matching 10 bases. The CDR3 loop spans 16 amino acids. Germline V gene sequence: CDR1 MNHEY, CDR2 SVGEGT. CDR3 in amino acids: CASSYRTSGSTDTRYF. CDR3 DNA sequence: TGTGCCAGCAGTTATCGGACTAGCGGCAGCACAGATACGCGGTATTTT.

In regard to this clonotype: One base away lies a much larger clone, so this may be a sequencing read error. The CDR3 protein is CASGMPHMANTF. The CDR3, as DNA: TGTGCCAGCGGGATGCCCCATATGGCTAACACCTTC. J is TRBJ1-2 and V is TRBV6-5; D gene ambiguous. The V and J ends lost 8 bases and 12 bases respectively, with 19 bases between them. CDR1 and CDR2 (germline): MNHEY, SVGAGI. The CDR3 runs to 12 residues.